These 2 T cell receptor beta chains share one sample of origin, sequenced in a study of beta chain features in type 1 diabetes. The sequenced template was cDNA made from the entire isolated RNA. Some clones are missing from TCRdb's copy, which holds only in-frame ones; the method was immunoSEQ multiplex PCR. The sample holds 970,000 or so clones, under 20% seen once. The material sequenced was naive CD4+ T cells from blood. The receptors here all came from a woman under 30 in good health.

The J gene is TRBJ1-3, the V gene TRBV7-8, with D maybe TRBD1 (6 bases). The CDR3 has 15 residues. Germline V CDR1 and CDR2: SGHVS, FQNEAQ. V lost 5 bases and J lost 4, with 15 bases in between. The CDR3 is CASSPRGRSGNTIYF. The CDR3 nucleotides read TGTGCCAGCAGCCCGCGGGGGCGGTCAGGAAACACCATATATTTT. Full variable domain (rest looked up from reference TRBV7-8 and TRBJ1-3): GAGVSQSPRYKVAKRGQDVALRCDPISGHVSLFWYQQALGQGPEFLTYFQNEAQLDKSGLPSDRFFAERPEGSVSTLKIQRTQQEDSAVYLCASSPRGRSGNTIYFGEGSWLTVV.

This clone came up a few times. The chain has TRBV29-1 and TRBJ2-3; TRBD2 is a possible D gene (7 bases). This CDR3 region has 16 residues. V was trimmed by 5 bases and J by 2 bases, leaving 20 bases between them. Looked up from germline, CDR1 is SQVTM and CDR2 is ANQGSEA. CDR3 protein: CSVPPGGGHATDTQYF. Here the CDR3 DNA reads TGCAGCGTTCCGCCGGGGGGCGGCCACGCCACAGATACGCAGTATTTT.